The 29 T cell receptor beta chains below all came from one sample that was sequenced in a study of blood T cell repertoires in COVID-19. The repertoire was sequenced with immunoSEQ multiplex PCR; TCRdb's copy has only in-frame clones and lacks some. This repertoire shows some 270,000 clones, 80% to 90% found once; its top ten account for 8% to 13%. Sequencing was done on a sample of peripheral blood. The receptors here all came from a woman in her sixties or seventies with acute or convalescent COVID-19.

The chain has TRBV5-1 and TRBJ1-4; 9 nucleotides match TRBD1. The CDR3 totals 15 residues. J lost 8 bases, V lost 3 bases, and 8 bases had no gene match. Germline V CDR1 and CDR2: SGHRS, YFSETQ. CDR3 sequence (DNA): TGCGCCAGCAGCTCAAACAGGGGGCGCAAAGAAAAACTGTTTTTT. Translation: CASSSNRGRKEKLFF.

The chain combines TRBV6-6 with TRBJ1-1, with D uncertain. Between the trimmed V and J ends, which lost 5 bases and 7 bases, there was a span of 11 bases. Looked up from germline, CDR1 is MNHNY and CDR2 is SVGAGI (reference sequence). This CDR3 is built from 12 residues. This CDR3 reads CASSRETDEAFF. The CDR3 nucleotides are TGTGCCAGCAGTCGGGAGACCGATGAAGCTTTCTTT.

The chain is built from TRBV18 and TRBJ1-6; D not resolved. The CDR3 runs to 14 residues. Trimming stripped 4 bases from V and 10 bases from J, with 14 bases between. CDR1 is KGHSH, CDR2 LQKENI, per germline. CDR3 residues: CASSQTDEGSPLHF. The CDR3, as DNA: TGTGCCAGCTCACAGACGGACGAGGGCTCACCCCTCCACTTT.

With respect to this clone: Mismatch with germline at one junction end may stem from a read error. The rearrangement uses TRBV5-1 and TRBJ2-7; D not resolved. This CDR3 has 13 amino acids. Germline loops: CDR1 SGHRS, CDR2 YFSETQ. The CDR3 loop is CASSLGSSDEQYF. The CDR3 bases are TGCGCCAGCAGCCTGGGTAGCTCCGACGAGCAGTACTTC. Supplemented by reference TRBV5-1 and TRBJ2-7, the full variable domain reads KAGVTQTPRYLIKTRGQQVTLSCSPISGHRSVSWYQQTPGQGLQFLFEYFSETQRNKGNFPGRFSGRQFSNSRSEMNVSTLELGDSALYLCASSLGSSDEQYFGPGTRLTVT.

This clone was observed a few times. The CDR3 here is CASSLDYTNEKLFF. The CDR3 nucleotides are TGCGCCAGCAGCTTGGACTACACTAATGAAAAACTGTTTTTT. The V gene is TRBV5-1, the J gene TRBJ1-4; D gene ambiguous. This CDR3 has 14 amino acids. Per the germline V gene, CDR1 is SGHRS and CDR2 is YFSETQ. The V gene lost 0 bases and the J gene lost 2 bases, with 5 bases spanning the gap.

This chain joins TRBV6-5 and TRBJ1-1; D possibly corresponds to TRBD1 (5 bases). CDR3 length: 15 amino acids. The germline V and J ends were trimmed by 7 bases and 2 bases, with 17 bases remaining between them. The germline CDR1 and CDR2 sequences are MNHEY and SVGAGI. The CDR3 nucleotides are TGTGCCAGCACCCACGGGGGTTCCGGAAACACTGAAGCTTTCTTT. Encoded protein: CASTHGGSGNTEAFF.

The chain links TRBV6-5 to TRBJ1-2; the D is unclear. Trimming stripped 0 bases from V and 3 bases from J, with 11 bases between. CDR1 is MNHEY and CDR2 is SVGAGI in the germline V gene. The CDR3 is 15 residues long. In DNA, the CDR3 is TGTGCCAGCAGTTACTCGAGCGGCGGACACTATGGCTACACCTTC. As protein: CASSYSSGGHYGYTF.

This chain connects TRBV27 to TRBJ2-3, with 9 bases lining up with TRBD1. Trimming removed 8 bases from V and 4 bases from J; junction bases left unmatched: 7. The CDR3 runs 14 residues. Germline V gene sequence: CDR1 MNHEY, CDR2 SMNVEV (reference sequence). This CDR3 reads CASSTDRGADTQYF. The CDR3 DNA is TGTGCCAGCTCCACGGACAGGGGCGCAGATACGCAGTATTTT.

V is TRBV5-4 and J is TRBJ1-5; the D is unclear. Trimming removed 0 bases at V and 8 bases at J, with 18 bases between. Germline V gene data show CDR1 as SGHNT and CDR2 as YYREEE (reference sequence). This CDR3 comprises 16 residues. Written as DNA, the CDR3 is TGTGCCAGCAGCTTGGCCGAGGCGCGACGGGGTGAGCCCCAGCATTTT. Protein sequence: CASSLAEARRGEPQHF.

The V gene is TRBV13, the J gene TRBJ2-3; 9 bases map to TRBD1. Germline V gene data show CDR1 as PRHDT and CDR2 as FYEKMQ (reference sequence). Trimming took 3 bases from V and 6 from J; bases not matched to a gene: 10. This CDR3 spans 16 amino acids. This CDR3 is CASSFTSTGGADTQYF. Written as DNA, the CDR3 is TGTGCCAGCAGCTTTACCTCCACAGGGGGCGCGGATACGCAGTATTTT.

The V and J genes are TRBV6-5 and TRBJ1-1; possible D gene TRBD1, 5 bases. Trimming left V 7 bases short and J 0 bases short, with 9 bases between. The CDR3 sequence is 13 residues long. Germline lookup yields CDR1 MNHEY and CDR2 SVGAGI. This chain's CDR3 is CASNLRVNTEAFF. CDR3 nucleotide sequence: TGTGCCAGCAACCTCAGGGTGAACACTGAAGCTTTCTTT.

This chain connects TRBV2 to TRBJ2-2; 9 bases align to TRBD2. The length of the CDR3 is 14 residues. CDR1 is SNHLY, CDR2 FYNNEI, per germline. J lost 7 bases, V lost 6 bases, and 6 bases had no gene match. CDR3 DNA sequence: TGTGCCAGCAGCCGCGGGGGGGTGAACGGGGAGCTGTTTTTT. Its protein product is CASSRGGVNGELFF.

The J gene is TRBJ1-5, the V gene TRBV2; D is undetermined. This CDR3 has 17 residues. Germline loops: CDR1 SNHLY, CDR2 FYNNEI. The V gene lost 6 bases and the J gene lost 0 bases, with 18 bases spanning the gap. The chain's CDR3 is CASSQSWRVYSNQPQHF. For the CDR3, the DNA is TGTGCCAGCAGCCAGAGCTGGCGGGTTTATAGCAATCAGCCCCAGCATTTT.

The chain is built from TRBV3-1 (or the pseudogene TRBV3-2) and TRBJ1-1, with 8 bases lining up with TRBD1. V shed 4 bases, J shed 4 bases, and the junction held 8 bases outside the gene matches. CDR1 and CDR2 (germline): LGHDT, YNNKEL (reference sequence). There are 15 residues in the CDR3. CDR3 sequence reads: CASSPPLTGATEAFF. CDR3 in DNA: TGTGCCAGCAGCCCACCATTGACAGGGGCCACTGAAGCTTTCTTT.

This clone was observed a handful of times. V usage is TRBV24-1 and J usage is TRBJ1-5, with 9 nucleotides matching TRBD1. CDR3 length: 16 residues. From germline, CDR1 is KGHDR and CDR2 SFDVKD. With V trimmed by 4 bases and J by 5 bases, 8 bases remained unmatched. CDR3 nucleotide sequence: TGTGCCACCAGTGACCTGGGACAGGGAAGTTATCAGCCCCAGCATTTT. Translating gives CATSDLGQGSYQPQHF.

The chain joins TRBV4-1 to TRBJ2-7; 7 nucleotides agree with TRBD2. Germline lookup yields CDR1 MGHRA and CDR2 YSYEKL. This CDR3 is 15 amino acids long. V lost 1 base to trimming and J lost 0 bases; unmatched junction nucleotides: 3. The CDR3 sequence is CASSQARGDSYEQYF. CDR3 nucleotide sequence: TGCGCCAGCAGCCAAGCACGGGGGGACTCCTACGAGCAGTACTTC.

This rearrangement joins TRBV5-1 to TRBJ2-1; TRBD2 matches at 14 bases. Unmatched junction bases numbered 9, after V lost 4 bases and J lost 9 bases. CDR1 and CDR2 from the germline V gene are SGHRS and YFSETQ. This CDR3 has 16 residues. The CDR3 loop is CASSPRTSGGTGEQFF. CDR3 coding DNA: TGCGCCAGCAGCCCGAGGACTAGCGGGGGGACCGGTGAGCAGTTCTTC.

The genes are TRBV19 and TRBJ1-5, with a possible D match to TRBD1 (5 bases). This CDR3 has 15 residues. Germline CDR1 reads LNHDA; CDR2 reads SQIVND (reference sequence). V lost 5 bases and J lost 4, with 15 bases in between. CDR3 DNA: TGTGCCAGTAGTCACCGAGACAGCAGTAATCAGCCCCAGCATTTT. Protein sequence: CASSHRDSSNQPQHF.

The CDR3 DNA reads TGTGCCAGCACCCGGGAGGACGGGGAGCTGTTTTTT. The encoded protein is CASTREDGELFF. The V call is TRBV7-9, the J call TRBJ2-2; 7 bases align to TRBD2. The germline CDR1 and CDR2 sequences are SEHNR and FQNEAQ (reference sequence). The CDR3 covers 12 residues. Trimming at V came to 7 bases and at J to 7 bases, leaving 3 bases not matched to a gene.

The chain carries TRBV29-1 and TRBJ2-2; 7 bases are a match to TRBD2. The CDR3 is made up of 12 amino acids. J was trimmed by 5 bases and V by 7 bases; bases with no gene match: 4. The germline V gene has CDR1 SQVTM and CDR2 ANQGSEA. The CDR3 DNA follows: TGCAGCGCCGGGGGGTCAACCGGGGAGCTGTTTTTT. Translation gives CSAGGSTGELFF.

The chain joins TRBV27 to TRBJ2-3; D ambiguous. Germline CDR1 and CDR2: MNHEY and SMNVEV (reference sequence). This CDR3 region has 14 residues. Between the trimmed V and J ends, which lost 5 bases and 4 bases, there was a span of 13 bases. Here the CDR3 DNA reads TGTGCCAGCAGTGACTCCCTGATTGCAGATACGCAGTATTTT. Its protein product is CASSDSLIADTQYF.

The CDR3 DNA is TGTGCCAGCGGTTCTAGCGGGACCGCCTACAATGAGCAGTTCTTC. Translating it yields CASGSSGTAYNEQFF. The gene calls are TRBV2 and TRBJ2-1; TRBD2 matches at 9 bases. The junction had 7 bases not matched to a gene; V was cut back by 8 bases and J by 2 bases. CDR3 length: 15 amino acids. CDR1 SNHLY and CDR2 FYNNEI come from the germline V gene. Full variable domain (remainder filled in from reference TRBV2 and TRBJ2-1): EPEVTQTPSHQVTQMGQEVILRCVPISNHLYFYWYRQILGQKVEFLVSFYNNEISEKSEIFDDQFSVERPDGSNFTLKIRSTKLEDSAMYFCASGSSGTAYNEQFFGPGTRLTVL.

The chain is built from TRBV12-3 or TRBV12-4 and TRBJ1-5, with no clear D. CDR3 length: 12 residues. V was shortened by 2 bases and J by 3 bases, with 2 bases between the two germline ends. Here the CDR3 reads CASSLLNQPQHF. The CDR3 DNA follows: TGTGCCAGCAGTTTACTCAATCAGCCCCAGCATTTT.

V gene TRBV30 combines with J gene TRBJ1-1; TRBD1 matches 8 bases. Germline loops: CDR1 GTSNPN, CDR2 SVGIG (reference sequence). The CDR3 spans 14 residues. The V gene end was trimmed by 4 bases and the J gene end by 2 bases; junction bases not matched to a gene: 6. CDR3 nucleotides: TGTGCCTGGAATAATCAGGGGGCAAACACTGAAGCTTTCTTT. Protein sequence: CAWNNQGANTEAFF. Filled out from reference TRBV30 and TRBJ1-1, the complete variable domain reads SQTIHQWPATLVQPVGSPLSLECTVEGTSNPNLYWYRQAAGRGLQLLFYSVGIGQISSEVPQNLSASRPQDRQFILSSKKLLLSDSGFYLCAWNNQGANTEAFFGQGTRLTVV.

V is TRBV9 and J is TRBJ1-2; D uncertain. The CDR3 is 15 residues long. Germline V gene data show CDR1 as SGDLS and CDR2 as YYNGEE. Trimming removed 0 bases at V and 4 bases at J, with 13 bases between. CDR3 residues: CASSVAGLGRYGYTF. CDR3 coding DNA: TGTGCCAGCAGCGTAGCTGGGCTGGGCCGCTATGGCTACACCTTC.

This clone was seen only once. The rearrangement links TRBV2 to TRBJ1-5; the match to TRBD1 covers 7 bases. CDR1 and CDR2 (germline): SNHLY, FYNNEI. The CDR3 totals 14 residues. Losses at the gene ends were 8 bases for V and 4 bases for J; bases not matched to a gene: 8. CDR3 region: CASQGGRSNQPQHF. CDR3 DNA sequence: TGTGCCAGCCAGGGGGGACGGTCGAATCAGCCCCAGCATTTT.

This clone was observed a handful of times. CDR3 nucleotide sequence: TGTGCCAGCTCCCTCGGGGATAGCAATCAGCCCCAGCATTTT. This codes for CASSLGDSNQPQHF. This chain uses TRBV27 with TRBJ1-5; D remains unclear. Germline V lookup: CDR1 MNHEY, CDR2 SMNVEV (reference sequence). Trimming removed 8 bases at V and 0 bases at J, with 11 bases between. The CDR3 has 14 residues.

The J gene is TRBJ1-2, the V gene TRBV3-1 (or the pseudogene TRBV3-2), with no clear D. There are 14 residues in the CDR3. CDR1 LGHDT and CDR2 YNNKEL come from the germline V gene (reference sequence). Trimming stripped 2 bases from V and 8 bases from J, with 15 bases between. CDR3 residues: CASSQIRGGGGYTF. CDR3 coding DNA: TGTGCCAGCAGCCAAATACGTGGAGGTGGGGGCTACACCTTC.

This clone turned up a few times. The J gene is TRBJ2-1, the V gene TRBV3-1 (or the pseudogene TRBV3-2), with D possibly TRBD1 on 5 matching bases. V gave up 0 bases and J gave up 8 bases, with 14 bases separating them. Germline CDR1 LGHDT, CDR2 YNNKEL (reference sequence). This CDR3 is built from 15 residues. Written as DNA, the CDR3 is TGTGCCAGCAGCCAAGATCAGGGCAGGGTCGATGAGCAGTTCTTC. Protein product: CASSQDQGRVDEQFF.